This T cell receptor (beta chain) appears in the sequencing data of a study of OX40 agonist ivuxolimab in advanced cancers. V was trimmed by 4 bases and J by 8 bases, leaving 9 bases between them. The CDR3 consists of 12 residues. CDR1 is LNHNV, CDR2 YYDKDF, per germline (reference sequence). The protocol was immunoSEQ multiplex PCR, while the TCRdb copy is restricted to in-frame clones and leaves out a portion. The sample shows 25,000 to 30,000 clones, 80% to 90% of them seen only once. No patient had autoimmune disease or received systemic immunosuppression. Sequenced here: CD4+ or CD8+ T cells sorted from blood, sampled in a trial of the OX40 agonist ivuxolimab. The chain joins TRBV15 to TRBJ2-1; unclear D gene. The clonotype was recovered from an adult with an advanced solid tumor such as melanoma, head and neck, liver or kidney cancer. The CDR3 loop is CATSKSGHEQFF. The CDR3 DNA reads TGTGCCACCAGCAAATCAGGACATGAGCAGTTCTTC.